The clone carrying this T cell receptor beta chain was seen ten or more times. This sample was taken from a study of molecular identifiers for immune sequencing clone quantification. Germline trimming cut 3 bases from V and 3 bases from J; bases unmatched to any gene: 13. Germline loops: CDR1 MGHRA, CDR2 YSYEKL. CDR3 length: 19 amino acids. TCRdb called the PCR reads again in MiXCR, with one record for every CDR3 protein. Counted here are under 75,000 distinct CDR3 sequences, roughly a fifth occurring once; the ten biggest clones make up approximately 1.5%. The source material was naive CD8+ T cells from blood, with Jurkat cell RNA spiked in. The subset: FACS-sorted CD8+CD4-CCR7+CD45RA+ naive T cells. The chain employs TRBV4-1 and TRBJ2-2; TRBD2 aligns across 10 bases. The origin of this receptor is a human donor in good health. Some libraries in this study had Jurkat cell RNA spiked in. The CDR3 region has the DNA TGCGCCAGCAGCCATAATGGGGCTAGCGGGAGACGGGACACCGGGGAGCTGTTTTTT. Its translation is CASSHNGASGRRDTGELFF.